Here is one T cell receptor beta chain with its context. Antigen specificity is unknown. Donors were healthy Caucasian individuals from Russia aged roughly 6 to 90. V dropped 6 bases and J dropped 2; count of bases not matched to a gene: 1. The length of the CDR3 is 14 residues. Germline V gene lookup returns CDR1 ENHRY and CDR2 SYGVKD. The data were taken from a study of blood T cells in healthy people across ages. Notes on the study in general: What prevented conclusive comparison of naive and antigen-experienced cells was that PBMCs were unsorted. CMV status of donors was unknown, possibly confounding expanded clonotype changes.

The use of a sample-barcoded 5' primer and a J-beta primer mix characterized a second PCR of roughly 6 to 11 cycles. TCRdb fed the 5' RACE reads into MiXCR, producing one record per CDR3 protein. The sample holds 1.5 million to 2 million distinct CDR3 sequences, roughly 27% seen once. Sequenced material: blood. This chain joins TRBV10-3 and TRBJ1-4; 9 bases align to TRBD1. The sequence came from a woman aged 30 to 39 in good health. The DNA of the CDR3 is TGTGCCATCAGGGGGACAGGGACTAATGAAAAACTGTTTTTT. It codes for CAIRGTGTNEKLFF.